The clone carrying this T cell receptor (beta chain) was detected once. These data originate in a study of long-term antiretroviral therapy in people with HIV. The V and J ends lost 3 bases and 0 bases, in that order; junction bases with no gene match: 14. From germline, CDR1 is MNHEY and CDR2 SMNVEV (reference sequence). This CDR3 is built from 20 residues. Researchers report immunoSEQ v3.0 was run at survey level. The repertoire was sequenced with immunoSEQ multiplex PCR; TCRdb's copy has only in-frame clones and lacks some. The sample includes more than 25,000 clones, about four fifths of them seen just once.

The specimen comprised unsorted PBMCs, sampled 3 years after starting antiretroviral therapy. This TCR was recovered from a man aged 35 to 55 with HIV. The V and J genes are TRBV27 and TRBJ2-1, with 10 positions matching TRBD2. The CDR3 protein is CASSLVGLAGAPSSYNEQFF. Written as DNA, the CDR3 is TGTGCCAGCAGTTTGGTAGGGCTAGCGGGAGCCCCGAGCTCCTACAATGAGCAGTTCTTC.